This entry describes one T cell receptor beta chain. The data were taken from a study of shared T cell receptors in the human thymus. Repertoires were generated with immunoSEQ multiplex PCR, while TCRdb's copy carries only in-frame clones and drops some. The table records around 68,000 clones, roughly 96% of them present only once. The CDR3 length is 13 residues. Trimming pared 2 bases from V and 13 bases from J, leaving 12 bases between. Per the germline V gene, CDR1 is MNHEY and CDR2 is SMNVEV (reference sequence). Sequenced input: thymocytes. This chain links TRBV27 with TRBJ1-6, with D perhaps TRBD1 (5 bases). This sequence was found in a human donor. CDR3 sequence reads: CASSLVFRAPLHF. As DNA, the CDR3 is TGTGCCAGCAGTTTAGTGTTCAGGGCGCCCCTCCACTTT.